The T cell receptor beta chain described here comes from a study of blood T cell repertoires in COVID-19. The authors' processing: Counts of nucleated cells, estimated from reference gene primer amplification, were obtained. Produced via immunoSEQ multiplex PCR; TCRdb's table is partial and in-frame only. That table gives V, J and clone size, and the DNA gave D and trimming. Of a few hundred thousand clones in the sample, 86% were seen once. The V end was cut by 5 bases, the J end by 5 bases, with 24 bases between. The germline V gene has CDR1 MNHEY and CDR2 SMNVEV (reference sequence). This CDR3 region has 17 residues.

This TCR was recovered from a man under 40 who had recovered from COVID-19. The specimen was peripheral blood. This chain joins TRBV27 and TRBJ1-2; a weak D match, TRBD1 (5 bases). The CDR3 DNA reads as TGTGCCAGCAGTCCTACAGTATCAAAGCGGGGCAATTATGGCTACACCTTC. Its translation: CASSPTVSKRGNYGYTF.